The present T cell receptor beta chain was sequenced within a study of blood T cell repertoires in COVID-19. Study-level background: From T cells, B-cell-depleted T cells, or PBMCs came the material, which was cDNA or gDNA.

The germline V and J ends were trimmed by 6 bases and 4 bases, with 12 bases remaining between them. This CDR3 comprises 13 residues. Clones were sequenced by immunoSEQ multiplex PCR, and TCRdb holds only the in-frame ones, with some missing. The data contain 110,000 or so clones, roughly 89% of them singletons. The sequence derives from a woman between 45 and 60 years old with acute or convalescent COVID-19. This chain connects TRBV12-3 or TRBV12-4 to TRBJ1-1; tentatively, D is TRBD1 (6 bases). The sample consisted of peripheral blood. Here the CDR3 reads CASRAGASTEAFF. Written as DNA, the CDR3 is TGTGCCAGCAGGGCAGGGGCGAGCACTGAAGCTTTCTTT.